The 23 T cell receptor beta chains given below trace back to one sample, sequenced in a study of control samples from healthy donors and cancer patients. Profiling relied on immunoSEQ multiplex PCR, and the TCRdb table lists in-frame clones only, not all of them. This table holds about 410,000 clones, roughly 90% found once. The specimen sequenced was PBMCs. Receptors originate from a man aged 40-50 years with head and neck cancer.

The chain employs TRBV7-9 and TRBJ1-3; D gene uncertain. This CDR3 is 15 amino acids long. Germline CDR1 is SEHNR and CDR2 is FQNEAQ (reference sequence). Trimming shortened V by 5 bases and J by 0 bases, and 11 bases separated the two germline ends. This chain's CDR3 is CASSPPGTSGNTIYF. Written as DNA, the CDR3 is TGTGCCAGCAGCCCTCCGGGCACCTCTGGAAACACCATATATTTT.

The chain joins TRBV28 to TRBJ2-1; 8 bases align to TRBD1. V dropped 7 bases and J dropped 2; count of bases not matched to a gene: 7. CDR3 length equals 15 residues. CDR1 is MDHEN, CDR2 SYDVKM, per germline. Here the CDR3 DNA reads TGTGCCAGCATCCCTCAGGGGGCCCCCTACAATGAGCAGTTCTTC. Protein product: CASIPQGAPYNEQFF.

The V gene is TRBV19, the J gene TRBJ1-5; D call uncertain. This CDR3 has 15 amino acids. V lost 2 bases and J 2 bases, leaving 10 bases between the germline ends. Germline V gives CDR1 LNHDA, CDR2 SQIVND (reference sequence). The DNA for the CDR3 is TGTGCCAGTAGTATACGTCAGGCCGGCAATCAGCCCCAGCATTTT. It translates to CASSIRQAGNQPQHF.

A few counts support this clone. This sequence joins TRBV6-5 and TRBJ2-7, with TRBD2 matching over 7 bases. From germline, CDR1 is MNHEY and CDR2 SVGAGI. V lost 9 bases and J lost 5; bases outside the gene matches: 10. CDR3 length: 13 residues. CDR3 amino acids: CASNGRGRDEQYF. For the CDR3, the DNA is TGTGCCAGTAACGGGCGGGGGAGGGACGAGCAGTACTTC.

The chain recombines TRBV28 with TRBJ1-3; unclear D gene. The CDR3 is 15 amino acids. Germline V gene data show CDR1 as MDHEN and CDR2 as SYDVKM. With 6 bases removed from V and 4 bases from J, the gap between germline ends came to 16 bases. In DNA form, the CDR3 reads TGTGCCAGCAGAGGCCCTCTGAGTCCAGGAAACACCATATATTTT. Its translation is CASRGPLSPGNTIYF.

This clone was seen once. The V gene is TRBV11-2, the J gene TRBJ2-5; 7 bases agree with TRBD1. This CDR3 spans 15 amino acids. V was pared by 2 bases and J by 6 bases, with 9 bases of the junction left unmatched. Germline CDR1 SGHAT, CDR2 FQNNGV. Here the CDR3 DNA reads TGTGCCAGCAGCTTATCAGGGACAGCTCAACAGACCCAGTACTTC. This translates into CASSLSGTAQQTQYF.

The chain has TRBV5-3 and TRBJ1-1; D is undetermined. TRBV5-3 is marked as an open reading frame, function uncertain. Trimming shortened V by 0 bases and J by 5 bases, and 14 bases separated the two germline ends. The CDR3 length is 15 residues. The CDR3 DNA sequence: TGTGCCAGAAGCTTGGTACGGGGAGTCAGTACTGAAGCTTTCTTT. It yields the protein CARSLVRGVSTEAFF.

The J gene is TRBJ2-2, the V gene TRBV5-1; D not certain. With 0 bases removed from V and 4 bases from J, the gap between germline ends came to 7 bases. The CDR3 length is 14 residues. Germline values: CDR1 SGHRS, CDR2 YFSETQ. CDR3 residues: CASSLDVRTGELFF. The CDR3 nucleotides read TGCGCCAGCAGCTTGGATGTTCGCACCGGGGAGCTGTTTTTT.

This sequence joins TRBV5-1 and TRBJ2-1; no definite D call. The germline V and J ends were trimmed by 4 bases and 0 bases, with 11 bases remaining between them. This CDR3 is 15 amino acids long. Germline CDR1 reads SGHRS; CDR2 reads YFSETQ. CDR3 loop: CASSVDGGSYNEQFF. For the CDR3, the DNA is TGCGCCAGCAGCGTCGACGGTGGCTCCTACAATGAGCAGTTCTTC. Using reference TRBV5-1 and TRBJ2-1 for the parts outside the CDR3, the full variable domain is KAGVTQTPRYLIKTRGQQVTLSCSPISGHRSVSWYQQTPGQGLQFLFEYFSETQRNKGNFPGRFSGRQFSNSRSEMNVSTLELGDSALYLCASSVDGGSYNEQFFGPGTRLTVL.

The chain employs TRBV11-1 and TRBJ2-2; D remains unclear. CDR1 and CDR2 from the germline V gene are SGHAT and FQDESV (reference sequence). Trimming removed 6 bases at V and 0 bases at J, with 14 bases between. This CDR3 is 16 amino acids long. The CDR3 sequence: CASRNWVGPNTGELFF. CDR3 DNA sequence: TGTGCCAGCAGGAATTGGGTAGGGCCGAACACCGGGGAGCTGTTTTTT.

V and J are TRBV19 and TRBJ1-1; D ambiguous. The CDR3 runs 14 residues. The V end was cut by 7 bases, the J end by 5 bases, with 17 bases between. From germline, CDR1 is LNHDA and CDR2 SQIVND (reference sequence). The CDR3 region has the DNA TGTGCCAGTAACCCCTCGGAGGGAAGTACTGAAGCTTTCTTT. It encodes CASNPSEGSTEAFF.

The chain has TRBV12-3 or TRBV12-4 and TRBJ2-1, with a possible D match to TRBD2 (7 bases). With 2 bases removed from V and 9 bases from J, the gap between germline ends came to 11 bases. The CDR3 length is 13 residues. CDR3 protein: CASSLWRGGEQFF. The DNA for the CDR3 is TGTGCCAGCAGTTTATGGAGGGGGGGTGAGCAGTTCTTC.

The chain recombines TRBV6-5 with TRBJ2-7; 8 bases fit TRBD1. CDR1 and CDR2 (germline): MNHEY, SVGAGI. This CDR3 spans 14 amino acids. Trimming took 6 bases from V and 4 from J; bases not matched to a gene: 8. CDR3 loop: CASRQGQDRYEQYF. CDR3 DNA sequence: TGTGCCAGCAGGCAGGGACAGGACCGGTACGAGCAGTACTTC.

J is TRBJ2-3 and V is TRBV6-6; D not resolved. This CDR3 has 15 residues. The ends were cut back, 6 bases at V and 2 bases at J, with 15 bases in the middle. The germline V gene encodes CDR1 MNHNY and CDR2 SVGAGI (reference sequence). CDR3 nucleotide sequence: TGTGCCAGCAGGAATGGCAGGTATACCACAGATACGCAGTATTTT. Amino acids: CASRNGRYTTDTQYF.

The chain links TRBV11-2 to TRBJ1-2, with D possibly TRBD1 on 5 matching bases. V lost 5 bases and J 4 bases, leaving 23 bases between the germline ends. The CDR3 length is 17 residues. Germline CDR1 SGHAT, CDR2 FQNNGV. This chain's CDR3 is CASSPRDPRNSFYGYTF. The CDR3 bases are TGTGCCAGCAGCCCCCGGGACCCACGCAATTCCTTCTATGGCTACACCTTC.

V is TRBV21-1 and J is TRBJ1-2. TRBV21-1 counts as a pseudogene. The CDR3 covers 12 residues. CDR3 bases: TGTGCCAGCAGCAAAGGATCCGCGGGCTACACCTTC. Amino acid sequence: CASSKGSAGYTF.

This clone was counted a single time. The rearrangement links TRBV2 to TRBJ1-3; D remains ambiguous. V was shortened by 6 bases and J by 2 bases, with 14 bases between the two germline ends. The CDR3 length is 15 residues. Per germline, CDR1 SNHLY and CDR2 FYNNEI. DNA for the CDR3: TGTGCCAGCAGCCGAGAGGTGCTCGCTGGAAACACCATATATTTT. Encoded protein: CASSREVLAGNTIYF.

The rearrangement links TRBV7-9 to TRBJ2-7; no clear D gene. CDR1 and CDR2 (germline): SEHNR, FQNEAQ (reference sequence). The germline V and J ends were trimmed by 4 bases and 7 bases, with 8 bases remaining between them. The CDR3 has 11 residues. For the CDR3, the DNA is TGTGCCAGCAGCTCCGTCCGGGAGCAGTACTTC. Translated, it gives CASSSVREQYF.

The J gene is TRBJ2-2, the V gene TRBV5-4; the match to TRBD1 covers 12 bases. CDR1 is SGHNT, CDR2 YYREEE, per germline (reference sequence). J gave up 5 bases and V 3 bases, and 5 bases lay outside the gene matches. The CDR3 runs 16 residues. CDR3: CASSSLGQGATGELFF. As DNA, the CDR3 is TGTGCCAGCAGCTCACTGGGACAGGGGGCAACCGGGGAGCTGTTTTTT. The whole variable domain, remainder taken from reference TRBV5-4 and TRBJ2-2, is ETGVTQSPTHLIKTRGQQVTLRCSSQSGHNTVSWYQQALGQGPQFIFQYYREEENGRGNFPPRFSGLQFPNYSSELNVNALELDDSALYLCASSSLGQGATGELFFGEGSRLTVL.

The rearrangement joins TRBV28 to TRBJ2-7; a possible D gene is TRBD1 (5 bases). The CDR3 has 17 amino acids. V lost 3 bases to trimming and J lost 3 bases, with 21 bases between them. Germline CDR1 MDHEN, CDR2 SYDVKM. The CDR3 DNA sequence: TGTGCCAGCAGTTTTGCCGGAATATCAGGGATCCACTACGAGCAGTACTTC. Protein: CASSFAGISGIHYEQYF.

The chain uses TRBV30 and TRBJ1-2, with no clear D. CDR3 size: 11 residues. Per germline, CDR1 GTSNPN and CDR2 SVGIG (reference sequence). The V end lost 8 bases, the J end lost 3 bases, and 10 bases lay between the germline ends. The CDR3 nucleotides are TGTGCCGGCGCCGGGGACTATGGCTACACCTTC. Protein sequence: CAGAGDYGYTF.

The chain joins TRBV6-5 to TRBJ1-5; 7 positions match TRBD1. J was trimmed by 7 bases and V by 2 bases; bases with no gene match: 8. Looked up from germline, CDR1 is MNHEY and CDR2 is SVGAGI. CDR3 length: 15 amino acids. The CDR3 loop reads CASSYGGGAGQPQHF. The CDR3 DNA follows: TGTGCCAGCAGTTACGGAGGGGGCGCTGGGCAGCCCCAGCATTTT.

This rearrangement joins TRBV30 to TRBJ2-7, with D tentatively TRBD1 or TRBD2 (5 bases each). Trimming cost V 3 bases and J 3 bases, with 18 bases left between them. The CDR3 sequence is 15 residues long. Germline V gene data show CDR1 as GTSNPN and CDR2 as SVGIG (reference sequence). This CDR3 is CAWRTGDRAGYEQYF. DNA of the CDR3: TGTGCCTGGAGGACTGGGGACCGCGCGGGCTACGAGCAGTACTTC.